This T cell receptor beta chain derives from a study of blood T cell repertoires in COVID-19. Study-level information: COVID-19 samples, acute and convalescent, were from the United States, Italy and Spain.

The V and J ends lost 2 bases and 2 bases respectively, with 6 bases between them. The CDR3 contains 13 residues. The germline gives CDR1 MNHEY, CDR2 SVGAGI. The assay was immunoSEQ multiplex PCR, and TCRdb's table has in-frame clones only and misses some. The sample has tens of thousands of clones; 84% are singletons. The TCR sequence derives from a human donor in a cohort sampled during active COVID-19. The gene calls are TRBV6-5 and TRBJ1-2; D call uncertain. Material for sequencing was peripheral blood. This chain's CDR3 is CASSYEGNYGYTF. In nucleotides, the CDR3 is TGTGCCAGCAGTTACGAGGGAAACTATGGCTACACCTTC.